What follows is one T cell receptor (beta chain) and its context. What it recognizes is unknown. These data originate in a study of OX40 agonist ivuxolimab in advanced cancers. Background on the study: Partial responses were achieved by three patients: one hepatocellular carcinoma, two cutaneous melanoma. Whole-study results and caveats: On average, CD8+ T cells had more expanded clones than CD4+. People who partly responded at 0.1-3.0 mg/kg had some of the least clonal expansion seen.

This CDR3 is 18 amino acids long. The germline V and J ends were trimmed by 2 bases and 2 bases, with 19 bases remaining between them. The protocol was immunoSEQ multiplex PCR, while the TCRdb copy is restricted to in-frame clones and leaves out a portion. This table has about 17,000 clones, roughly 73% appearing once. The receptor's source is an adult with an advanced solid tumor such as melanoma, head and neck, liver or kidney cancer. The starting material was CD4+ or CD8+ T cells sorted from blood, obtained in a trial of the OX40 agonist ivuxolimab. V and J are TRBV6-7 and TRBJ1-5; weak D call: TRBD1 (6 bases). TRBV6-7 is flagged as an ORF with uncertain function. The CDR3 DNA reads TGTGCCAGCAGTTACCTGGATACAGGGAGGATTTGCAATCAGCCCCAGCATTTT. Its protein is CASSYLDTGRICNQPQHF.